The 27 T cell receptor beta chains listed next were all sequenced from one sample in a study of T-cell reconstitution after alpha-beta-depleted transplantation in children. Unique molecular identifiers were incorporated when the TCRbeta library was constructed. Each CDR3 protein is one row after TCRdb ran MiXCR on the PCR reads. The data contain about 140,000 distinct CDR3 sequences, 8.5% to 10% of them singletons. This specimen consisted of PBMCs, mostly from graft donor cells, obtained 180 days after TCRalphabeta/CD19-depleted stem cell transplant. The receptors derive from a female patient aged 2 to 10 who had a stem cell transplant for congenital amegakaryocytic thrombocytopenia, so the T cells may come from the graft donor.

This clonotype came up many times. This chain uses TRBV29-1 with TRBJ2-5; 11 bases fit TRBD1. V gave up 6 bases and J gave up 5 bases; unmatched junction bases: 5. The CDR3 totals 13 residues. The germline gives CDR1 SQVTM, CDR2 ANQGSEA. This chain's CDR3 is CSVGQGAMETQYF. CDR3 DNA: TGCAGCGTCGGACAGGGGGCGATGGAGACCCAGTACTTC. Together with reference TRBV29-1 and TRBJ2-5, the CDR3 gives the full variable domain: SAVISQKPSRDICQRGTSLTIQCQVDSQVTMMFWYRQQPGQSLTLIATANQGSEATYESGFVIDKFPISRPNLTFSTLTVSNMSPEDSSIYLCSVGQGAMETQYFGPGTRLLVL.

The genes are TRBV30 and TRBJ1-1, with D possibly TRBD1 on 5 matching bases. This CDR3 is built from 10 residues. CDR1 and CDR2 (germline): GTSNPN, SVGIG (reference sequence). Deletions cut 7 bases from V and 11 bases from J, with 14 bases between. CDR3 bases: TGTGCCTCGTCCGGGACCAAGGCTTTCTTT. Protein sequence: CASSGTKAFF.

This clonotype was seen many times. The chain combines TRBV10-3 with TRBJ1-1; D possibly corresponds to TRBD1 (6 bases). Trimming removed 8 bases at V and 1 base at J, with 11 bases between. CDR1 is ENHRY, CDR2 SYGVKD, per germline. The CDR3 spans 13 residues. CDR3 region: CAIRDTKNTEAFF. The CDR3 DNA follows: TGTGCCATCCGGGACACGAAGAACACTGAAGCTTTCTTT.

As regards this clonotype: Since a much larger clone is just one base distant, this may be a read error. The chain carries TRBV20-1 and TRBJ1-1; no clear D. This CDR3 region has 12 residues. The V gene's germline CDR1 is DFQATT and CDR2 SNEGSKA (reference sequence). V lost 6 bases to trimming and J lost 9 bases, with 17 bases between them. CDR3: CSAKIRQTQAFF. In DNA, the CDR3 is TGCAGTGCAAAAATAAGGCAGACTCAAGCTTTCTTT.

This clonotype was counted a few times. The chain has TRBV7-2 and TRBJ2-5, with 9 bases aligning to TRBD2. Per germline, CDR1 SGHTA and CDR2 FQGNSA. V gave up 5 bases and J gave up 5 bases; unmatched junction bases: 12. This CDR3 has 16 amino acids. CDR3 in amino acids: CASSTASGESWETQYF. CDR3 coding DNA: TGTGCCAGCAGCACAGCTAGCGGGGAGAGCTGGGAGACCCAGTACTTC.

This clonotype was counted ten times or more. The chain recombines TRBV12-3 or TRBV12-4 with TRBJ2-1; no clear D. The V end was cut by 3 bases, the J end by 3 bases, with 21 bases between. The CDR3 consists of 18 residues. The chain's CDR3 is CASSFWVEFRSHYNEQFF. For the CDR3, the DNA is TGTGCCAGCAGTTTTTGGGTTGAGTTCAGGAGCCACTACAATGAGCAGTTCTTC.

This clonotype showed up many times. The chain combines TRBV7-8 with TRBJ2-2, with TRBD2 matching 11 bases. After removal of 3 bases from V and 6 bases from J, the junction contained 6 bases not matched to a gene. This CDR3 has 16 residues. Germline CDR1 and CDR2: SGHVS and FQNEAQ. CDR3 in amino acids: CASSLLLAGVPGELFF. The CDR3 nucleotides read TGTGCCAGCAGCTTGCTACTAGCGGGAGTCCCCGGGGAGCTGTTTTTT.

This clonotype was counted between two and nine times. V and J are TRBV29-1 and TRBJ1-1; D ambiguous. This CDR3 has 12 amino acids. Trimming cost V 4 bases and J 3 bases, with 9 bases left between them. Germline CDR1 reads SQVTM; CDR2 reads ANQGSEA. The CDR3 loop is CSVAARDTEAFF. Written as DNA, the CDR3 is TGCAGCGTTGCAGCACGGGACACTGAAGCTTTCTTT. Full variable domain (missing parts from reference TRBV29-1 and TRBJ1-1): SAVISQKPSRDICQRGTSLTIQCQVDSQVTMMFWYRQQPGQSLTLIATANQGSEATYESGFVIDKFPISRPNLTFSTLTVSNMSPEDSSIYLCSVAARDTEAFFGQGTRLTVV.

This clonotype came up a few times. This chain joins TRBV30 and TRBJ1-1; D remains unclear. Germline assignment: CDR1 GTSNPN and CDR2 SVGIG (reference sequence). V lost 1 base to trimming and J lost 7 bases, with 7 bases between them. The CDR3 totals 11 residues. This chain's CDR3 is CAWSGRGEAFF. The CDR3 nucleotides read TGTGCCTGGAGTGGTCGGGGTGAAGCTTTCTTT.

This clonotype was detected ten times or more. CDR3 sequence reads: CASSSPRGLYNEQFF. The CDR3 DNA reads TGTGCCAGCAGTTCACCTAGGGGTTTGTACAATGAGCAGTTCTTC. The genes are TRBV12-3 or TRBV12-4 and TRBJ2-1; D perhaps matches TRBD1 (5 bases). V lost 4 bases to trimming and J lost 4 bases, with 14 bases between them. The CDR3 extends over 15 amino acids.

In this sample, this clonotype turned up many times. This chain joins TRBV12-3 or TRBV12-4 and TRBJ1-5; D may be TRBD1 (5 bases). Between the trimmed V and J ends, which lost 5 bases and 2 bases, there was a span of 16 bases. The length of the CDR3 is 16 residues. CDR3 sequence: CASSPQGEVGNQPQHF. The CDR3 DNA follows: TGTGCCAGCAGTCCCCAGGGTGAGGTGGGCAATCAGCCCCAGCATTTT.

This clonotype was recorded many times. The CDR3 region has the DNA TGTGCCAGCAGTCAACTACTAGCGGGAGACAATGAGCAGTTCTTC. Residues: CASSQLLAGDNEQFF. The chain couples TRBV6-2 or TRBV6-3 to TRBJ2-1, with 11 positions matching TRBD2. Unmatched junction bases numbered 5, after V lost 5 bases and J lost 5 bases. Germline loops: CDR1 MNHEY, CDR2 SVGEGT. This CDR3 is 15 amino acids long.

This clonotype appeared many times. This sequence joins TRBV11-2 and TRBJ2-7; D gene ambiguous. V gave up 3 bases and J gave up 4 bases, with 7 bases separating them. Germline V gene sequence: CDR1 SGHAT, CDR2 FQNNGV. There are 12 residues in the CDR3. DNA of the CDR3: TGTGCCAGCAGCTTCTACGGGTACGAGCAGTACTTC. Its translation is CASSFYGYEQYF.

About this clonotype itself: This may stem from a read error, because a much larger clone lies one nucleotide away. The gene calls are TRBV20-1 and TRBJ2-1; possibly TRBD2 for D (6 bases). The CDR3 is 11 residues long. The germline V gene encodes CDR1 DFQATT and CDR2 SNEGSKA (reference sequence). In DNA form, the CDR3 reads TGCAGTGTTAACCATGGGGGGTCGCCGATCTTC. Its translation: CSVNHGGSPIF.

The sample holds many counts of this clonotype. The chain links TRBV28 to TRBJ2-7, with 9 positions matching TRBD2. This CDR3 is 15 amino acids long. Trimming at V came to 3 bases and at J to 2 bases, leaving 5 bases not matched to a gene. The germline V gene has CDR1 MDHEN and CDR2 SYDVKM. In DNA, the CDR3 is TGTGCCAGCAGTTTCCCCGGGACTAGCACCTACGAGCAGTACTTC. The encoded protein is CASSFPGTSTYEQYF.

This clonotype was counted at least ten times. The chain uses TRBV6-1 and TRBJ2-1; 8 positions match TRBD2. CDR3 length: 14 amino acids. With 6 bases clipped from V and 6 bases from J, the junction kept 7 bases outside the gene matches. Germline CDR1 reads MNHNS; CDR2 reads SASEGT. CDR3 region: CASRTSGSRNEQFF. As DNA, the CDR3 is TGTGCCAGCAGAACCAGCGGGAGCCGCAATGAGCAGTTCTTC.

In its sample, this clonotype was seen many times. The V and J genes are TRBV27 and TRBJ1-6, with no clear D. This CDR3 is 14 amino acids long. Germline V gene data show CDR1 as MNHEY and CDR2 as SMNVEV (reference sequence). The V and J ends lost 7 bases and 10 bases respectively, with 17 bases between them. DNA of the CDR3: TGTGCCAGCAACAACCGGGATCATCGGTCACCCCTCCACTTT. This encodes CASNNRDHRSPLHF.

This clonotype was recorded many times. V and J are TRBV20-1 and TRBJ1-2, with no clear D. CDR1 is DFQATT, CDR2 SNEGSKA, per germline (reference sequence). V was shortened by 2 bases and J by 8 bases, with 15 bases between the two germline ends. The CDR3 totals 13 residues. The CDR3 DNA is TGCAGTGCTAGAATGAGGCCGGGGTACGGCTACACCTTC. Protein sequence: CSARMRPGYGYTF.

The J gene is TRBJ1-1, the V gene TRBV19; D remains unclear. The V and J ends lost 8 bases and 5 bases respectively, with 21 bases between them. This CDR3 region has 15 residues. The V gene's germline CDR1 is LNHDA and CDR2 SQIVND (reference sequence). CDR3 region: CASQGHNLASTEAFF. CDR3 nucleotide sequence: TGTGCCAGTCAAGGCCATAACCTAGCAAGTACTGAAGCTTTCTTT.

This clonotype showed up many times. J is TRBJ2-1 and V is TRBV6-1; D ambiguous. Trimming stripped 10 bases from V and 3 bases from J, with 10 bases between. The CDR3 extends over 12 amino acids. Germline values: CDR1 MNHNS, CDR2 SASEGT. The CDR3 DNA reads as TGTGCCACCCAGGACGGCTACAATGAGCAGTTCTTC. Residues: CATQDGYNEQFF.

The gene calls are TRBV7-9 and TRBJ1-3, with a weak D call TRBD1 (5 bases). Germline CDR1 and CDR2: SEHNR and FQNEAQ (reference sequence). V gave up 4 bases and J gave up 0 bases, with 10 bases separating them. The CDR3 extends over 15 amino acids. The CDR3 DNA sequence: TGTGCCAGCAGCTCGCAGGGTTTCTCTGGAAACACCATATATTTT. Its translation: CASSSQGFSGNTIYF.

This clonotype has a count of ten or more. V and J are TRBV7-2 and TRBJ1-5; D possibly corresponds to TRBD1 (5 bases). Deletions cut 5 bases from V and 6 bases from J, with 20 bases between. Germline-derived CDR1 and CDR2 are SGHTA and FQGNSA. CDR3 length: 16 amino acids. The CDR3 spells CASSQEGPPGIQPQHF. The CDR3 DNA is TGTGCCAGCAGCCAGGAGGGACCGCCAGGGATTCAGCCCCAGCATTTT.

This clonotype occurred many times. V gene TRBV6-1 combines with J gene TRBJ2-2; 14 bases match TRBD2. The V segment lost 6 bases and the J segment 4 bases; nucleotides outside the gene matches: 10. The CDR3 totals 18 residues. The germline V gene encodes CDR1 MNHNS and CDR2 SASEGT. CDR3 sequence: CASSLNPTSGRATGELFF. The CDR3 DNA reads as TGTGCCAGCAGCCTAAACCCGACTAGCGGGAGGGCCACCGGGGAGCTGTTTTTT.

The genes are TRBV4-3 and TRBJ2-6; 10 bases agree with TRBD1. Trimming took 4 bases from V and 3 from J; bases not matched to a gene: 6. In germline, CDR1 is LGHNA, CDR2 YSLEER. The CDR3 runs to 17 residues. The CDR3 DNA reads TGCGCCAGCAGCCGAGGGACAGGGGTGGTTGGGGCCAACGTCCTGACTTTC. This codes for CASSRGTGVVGANVLTF.

The chain uses TRBV5-1 and TRBJ2-1; possibly TRBD1 for D (5 bases). CDR1 is SGHRS, CDR2 YFSETQ, per germline. Trimming left V 0 bases short and J 4 bases short, with 23 bases between. There are 19 residues in the CDR3. CDR3 bases: TGCGCCAGCAGCTTGGTCGTTCGGGTGGGGCGTAGAGCATACAATGAGCAGTTCTTC. Amino acid sequence: CASSLVVRVGRRAYNEQFF.

V is TRBV28 and J is TRBJ2-3; tentative D call: TRBD2 (6 bases). Germline V CDR1 and CDR2: MDHEN, SYDVKM. CDR3 length: 13 amino acids. The germline V and J ends were trimmed by 10 bases and 2 bases, with 13 bases remaining between them. The CDR3 loop reads CATSLAATDTQYF. The CDR3 DNA sequence: TGTGCCACCAGCTTAGCGGCCACAGATACGCAGTATTTT.

The chain couples TRBV12-3 or TRBV12-4 to TRBJ2-5; D is ambiguous. The ends were cut back, 5 bases at V and 2 bases at J, with 15 bases in the middle. CDR3 length: 15 amino acids. The CDR3 is CASSPAGPGQETQYF. In DNA, the CDR3 is TGTGCCAGCAGTCCCGCTGGACCTGGGCAAGAGACCCAGTACTTC.